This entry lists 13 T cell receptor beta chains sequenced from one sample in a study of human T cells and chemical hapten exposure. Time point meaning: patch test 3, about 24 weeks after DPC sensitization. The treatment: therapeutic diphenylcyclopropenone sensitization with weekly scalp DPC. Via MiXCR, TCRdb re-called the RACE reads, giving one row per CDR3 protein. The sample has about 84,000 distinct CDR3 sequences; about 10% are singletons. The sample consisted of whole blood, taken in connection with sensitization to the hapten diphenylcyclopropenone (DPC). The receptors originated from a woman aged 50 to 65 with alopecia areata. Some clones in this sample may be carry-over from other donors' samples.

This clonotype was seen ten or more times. This CDR3 reads CSARSQNTDTQYF. The CDR3 DNA reads TGCAGTGCTAGGTCGCAGAACACAGATACGCAGTATTTT. The rearrangement uses TRBV20-1 and TRBJ2-3; D call uncertain. Trimming removed 3 bases at V and 2 bases at J, with 9 bases between. Germline V gives CDR1 DFQATT, CDR2 SNEGSKA (reference sequence). This CDR3 contains 13 residues.

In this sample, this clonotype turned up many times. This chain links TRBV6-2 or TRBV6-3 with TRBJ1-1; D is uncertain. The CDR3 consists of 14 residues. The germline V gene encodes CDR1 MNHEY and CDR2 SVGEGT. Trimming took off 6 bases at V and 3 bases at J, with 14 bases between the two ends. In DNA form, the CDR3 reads TGTGCCAGCAGCCGAACCTGGGCTTACACTGAAGCTTTCTTT. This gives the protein CASSRTWAYTEAFF.

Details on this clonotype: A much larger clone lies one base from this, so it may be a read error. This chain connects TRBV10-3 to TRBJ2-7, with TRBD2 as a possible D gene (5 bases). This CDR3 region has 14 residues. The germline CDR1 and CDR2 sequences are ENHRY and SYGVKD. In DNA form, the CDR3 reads TGTGCCATCAGTGAGCGGCGCGGGTCCTACGACCAGTACTTC. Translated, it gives CAISERRGSYDQYF.

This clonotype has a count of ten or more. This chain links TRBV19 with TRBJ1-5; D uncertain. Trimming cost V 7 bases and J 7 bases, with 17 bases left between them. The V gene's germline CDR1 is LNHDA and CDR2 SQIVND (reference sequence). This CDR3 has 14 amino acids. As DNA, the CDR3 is TGTGCCAGTACGGCTCCCCAGGCAAGGCAGCCCCAGCATTTT. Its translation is CASTAPQARQPQHF. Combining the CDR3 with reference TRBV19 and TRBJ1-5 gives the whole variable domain DGGITQSPKYLFRKEGQNVTLSCEQNLNHDAMYWYRQDPGQGLRLIYYSQIVNDFQKGDIAEGYSVSREKKESFPLTVTSAQKNPTAFYLCASTAPQARQPQHFGDGTRLSIL.

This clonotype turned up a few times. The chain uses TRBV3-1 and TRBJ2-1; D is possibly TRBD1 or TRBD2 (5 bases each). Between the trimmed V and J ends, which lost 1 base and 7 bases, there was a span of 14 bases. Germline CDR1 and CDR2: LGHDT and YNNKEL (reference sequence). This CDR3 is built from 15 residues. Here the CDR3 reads CASSQARGPGNEQFF. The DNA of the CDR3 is TGTGCCAGCAGCCAAGCCCGGGGCCCCGGGAATGAGCAGTTCTTC.

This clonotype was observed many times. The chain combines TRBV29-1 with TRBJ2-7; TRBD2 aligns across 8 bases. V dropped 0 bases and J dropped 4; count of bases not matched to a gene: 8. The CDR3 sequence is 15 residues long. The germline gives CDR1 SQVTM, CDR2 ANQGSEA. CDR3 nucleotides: TGCAGCGTTGAAGATTGGAGCGGGAGTTTGTACGAGCAGTACTTC. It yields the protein CSVEDWSGSLYEQYF.

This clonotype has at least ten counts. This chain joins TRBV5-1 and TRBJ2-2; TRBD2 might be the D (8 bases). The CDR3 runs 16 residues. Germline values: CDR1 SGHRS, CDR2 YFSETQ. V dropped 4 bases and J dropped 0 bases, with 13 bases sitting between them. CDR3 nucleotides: TGCGCCAGCAGCCCCGGGAGGGGGCCGAACACCGGGGAGCTGTTTTTT. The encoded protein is CASSPGRGPNTGELFF. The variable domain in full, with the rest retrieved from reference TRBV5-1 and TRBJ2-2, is KAGVTQTPRYLIKTRGQQVTLSCSPISGHRSVSWYQQTPGQGLQFLFEYFSETQRNKGNFPGRFSGRQFSNSRSEMNVSTLELGDSALYLCASSPGRGPNTGELFFGEGSRLTVL.

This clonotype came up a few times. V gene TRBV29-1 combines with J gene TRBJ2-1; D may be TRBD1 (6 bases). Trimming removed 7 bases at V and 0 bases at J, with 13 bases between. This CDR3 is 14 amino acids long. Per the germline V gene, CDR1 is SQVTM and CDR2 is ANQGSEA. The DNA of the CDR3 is TGCAGCGCCCGGGACATTCTCTCCTACAATGAGCAGTTCTTC. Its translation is CSARDILSYNEQFF.

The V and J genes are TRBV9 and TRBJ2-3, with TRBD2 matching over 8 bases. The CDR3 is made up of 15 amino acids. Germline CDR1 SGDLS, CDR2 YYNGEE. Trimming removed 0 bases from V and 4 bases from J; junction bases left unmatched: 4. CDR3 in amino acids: CASSVAGGPSDTQYF. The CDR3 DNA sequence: TGTGCCAGCAGCGTAGCGGGAGGGCCATCAGATACGCAGTATTTT.

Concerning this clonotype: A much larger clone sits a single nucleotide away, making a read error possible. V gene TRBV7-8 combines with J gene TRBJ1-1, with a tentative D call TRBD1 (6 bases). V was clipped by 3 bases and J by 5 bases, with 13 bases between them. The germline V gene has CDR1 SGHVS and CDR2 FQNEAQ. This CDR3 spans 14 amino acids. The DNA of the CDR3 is TGTGCCAGCAGCTTTGAGGGGGAGGATACTGAAGCTTTCTTT. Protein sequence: CASSFEGEDTEAFF.

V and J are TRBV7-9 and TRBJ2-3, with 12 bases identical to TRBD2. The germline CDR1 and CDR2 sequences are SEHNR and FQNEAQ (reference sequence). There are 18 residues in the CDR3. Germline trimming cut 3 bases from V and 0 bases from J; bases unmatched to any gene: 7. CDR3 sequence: CASSFILGLAGSTDTQYF. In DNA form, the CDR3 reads TGTGCCAGCAGCTTCATTCTTGGACTAGCGGGAAGCACAGATACGCAGTATTTT. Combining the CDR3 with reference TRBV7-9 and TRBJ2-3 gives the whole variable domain DTGVSQNPRHKITKRGQNVTFRCDPISEHNRLYWYRQTLGQGPEFLTYFQNEAQLEKSRLLSDRFSAERPKGSFSTLEIQRTEQGDSAMYLCASSFILGLAGSTDTQYFGPGTRLTVL.

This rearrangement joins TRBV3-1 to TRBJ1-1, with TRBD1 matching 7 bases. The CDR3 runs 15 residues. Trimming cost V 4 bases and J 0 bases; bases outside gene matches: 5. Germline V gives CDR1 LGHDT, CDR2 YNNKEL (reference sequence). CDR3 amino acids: CASSRRGTVNTEAFF. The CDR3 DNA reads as TGTGCCAGCAGCCGACGGGGGACAGTGAACACTGAAGCTTTCTTT.

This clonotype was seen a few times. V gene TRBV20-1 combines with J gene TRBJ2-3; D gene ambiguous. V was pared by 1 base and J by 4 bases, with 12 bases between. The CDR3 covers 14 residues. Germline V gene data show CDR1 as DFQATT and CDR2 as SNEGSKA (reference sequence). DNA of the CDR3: TGCAGTGCTAGAGCGCCTAGAACGCCAGATACGCAGTATTTT. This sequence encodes CSARAPRTPDTQYF.